These 21 T cell receptor beta chains were sequenced from one sample in a study of shared clonotypes between healthy human individuals. The assay was immunoSEQ multiplex PCR, and TCRdb's table has in-frame clones only and misses some. The table has roughly 700,000 clones, around 74% seen once; the top ten hold more than 1.5%. The sample comprised memory CD4+ T cells sorted from blood. Noted subset: CD45RA-negative fraction. The receptors originated from a woman younger than 45 in good health.

V usage is TRBV25-1 and J usage is TRBJ1-3; no clear D. Germline V CDR1 and CDR2: MGHDK, SYGVNS. This CDR3 has 13 residues. Trimming stripped 7 bases from V and 6 bases from J, with 13 bases between. For the CDR3, the DNA is TGTGCCAGCACAGACGGATATTCAAACACCATATATTTT. Amino acids: CASTDGYSNTIYF.

V is TRBV11-3 and J is TRBJ1-1; D is unclear. Germline CDR1 is SGHNT and CDR2 is YENEEA. The CDR3 spans 14 residues. V was clipped by 0 bases and J by 3 bases, with 8 bases between them. CDR3 region: CASSLEVLDTEAFF. Here the CDR3 DNA reads TGTGCCAGCAGCTTAGAAGTTCTGGACACTGAAGCTTTCTTT.

The V and J genes are TRBV9 and TRBJ2-2; D perhaps matches TRBD1 (5 bases). The CDR3 totals 14 residues. The V end was cut by 5 bases, the J end by 6 bases, with 14 bases between. Germline V gene sequence: CDR1 SGDLS, CDR2 YYNGEE. The CDR3 DNA reads TGTGCCAGCAGTCCTATTACAGGTGCCGGGGAGCTGTTTTTT. This encodes CASSPITGAGELFF.

This CDR3 reads CSVRLTTGQADTQYF. The CDR3 bases are TGCAGCGTTCGTTTGACGACAGGGCAGGCAGATACGCAGTATTTT. This chain links TRBV29-1 with TRBJ2-3, with 7 bases fitting TRBD1. V was pared by 5 bases and J by 4 bases, with 12 bases of the junction left unmatched. The CDR3 runs 15 residues. Germline V gene data show CDR1 as SQVTM and CDR2 as ANQGSEA.

The chain is built from TRBV10-3 and TRBJ1-1; no firm D call. V lost 4 bases, J lost 2 bases, and 11 bases lay in between. The germline CDR1 and CDR2 sequences are ENHRY and SYGVKD. The CDR3 sequence is 14 residues long. The CDR3 nucleotides are TGTGCCATCAGTGTAGACGGAGGTAACACTGAAGCTTTCTTT. Protein: CAISVDGGNTEAFF.

The V call is TRBV2, the J call TRBJ1-1; the match to TRBD1 covers 9 bases. V shed 7 bases and J 5 bases; nucleotides not matched to a gene: 2. This CDR3 is 12 amino acids long. The germline gives CDR1 SNHLY, CDR2 FYNNEI. CDR3 bases: TGTGCCAGCACGGACAGGGGAACTGAAGCTTTCTTT. Its protein is CASTDRGTEAFF.

This chain uses TRBV19 with TRBJ2-3; D unclear. Germline lookup yields CDR1 LNHDA and CDR2 SQIVND (reference sequence). This CDR3 has 15 amino acids. V was pared by 1 base and J by 5 bases, with 13 bases between. The chain's CDR3 is CASSIGGWAQDTQYF. In DNA, the CDR3 is TGTGCCAGTAGTATAGGGGGATGGGCACAAGATACGCAGTATTTT.

The J gene is TRBJ1-5, the V gene TRBV25-1, with 7 positions matching TRBD1. The CDR3 has 14 residues. Germline V CDR1 and CDR2: MGHDK, SYGVNS. With V trimmed by 2 bases and J by 7 bases, 5 bases remained unmatched. The CDR3 nucleotides read TGTGCCAGCAGTGAACAACAGGGGAACCAGCCCCAGCATTTT. The encoded protein is CASSEQQGNQPQHF. Drawing the rest from reference TRBV25-1 and TRBJ1-5, the complete variable domain is EADIYQTPRYLVIGTGKKITLECSQTMGHDKMYWYQQDPGMELHLIHYSYGVNSTEKGDLSSESTVSRIRTEHFPLTLESARPSHTSQYLCASSEQQGNQPQHFGDGTRLSIL.

This clone was found once. The V gene is TRBV4-1, the J gene TRBJ2-3; 7 nucleotides align to TRBD1. Trimming cost V 4 bases and J 5 bases; bases outside gene matches: 9. Germline-derived CDR1 and CDR2 are MGHRA and YSYEKL. CDR3 length: 15 residues. CDR3 nucleotide sequence: TGCGCCAGCAGCCCAAGCGCCGCAGGGGGAGATACGCAGTATTTT. It specifies CASSPSAAGGDTQYF.

The V call is TRBV9, the J call TRBJ1-1; D uncertain. V lost 4 bases to trimming and J lost 7 bases, with 20 bases between them. There are 15 residues in the CDR3. Germline CDR1 reads SGDLS; CDR2 reads YYNGEE. The CDR3 DNA sequence: TGTGCCAGCAGCCCCCGTGTGCGGGCGGGGAATGAAGCTTTCTTT. This gives the protein CASSPRVRAGNEAFF.

V and J are TRBV30 and TRBJ2-7, with 7 positions matching TRBD1. V was pared by 2 bases and J by 0 bases, with 7 bases of the junction left unmatched. The germline V gene has CDR1 GTSNPN and CDR2 SVGIG (reference sequence). This CDR3 has 15 amino acids. The CDR3: CAWSFPGTVSYEQYF. CDR3 coding DNA: TGTGCCTGGAGTTTCCCCGGGACAGTCTCCTACGAGCAGTACTTC.

The sample holds many counts of this clone. The V and J genes are TRBV29-1 and TRBJ2-7; D is tentatively TRBD1 or TRBD2 (6 bases each). Germline V gene sequence: CDR1 SQVTM, CDR2 ANQGSEA. V lost 3 bases, J lost 3 bases, and 18 bases lay in between. The CDR3 is made up of 15 amino acids. The CDR3, as DNA: TGCAGCGTTGAGGGGGCCGCGGGACAATTCTACGAGCAGTACTTC. This encodes CSVEGAAGQFYEQYF.

This chain connects TRBV19 to TRBJ1-1; 10 nucleotides agree with TRBD1. Germline-derived CDR1 and CDR2 are LNHDA and SQIVND (reference sequence). Unmatched junction bases numbered 4, after V lost 6 bases and J lost 3 bases. This CDR3 has 14 residues. CDR3 region: CASRKGQGYTEAFF. CDR3 nucleotide sequence: TGTGCCAGTAGGAAGGGACAGGGGTACACTGAAGCTTTCTTT. Variable domain in full (rest from reference TRBV19 and TRBJ1-1): DGGITQSPKYLFRKEGQNVTLSCEQNLNHDAMYWYRQDPGQGLRLIYYSQIVNDFQKGDIAEGYSVSREKKESFPLTVTSAQKNPTAFYLCASRKGQGYTEAFFGQGTRLTVV.

V and J are TRBV28 and TRBJ2-3, with D hard to call. V was cut by 2 bases and J by 5 bases, with 11 bases left in between. Germline lookup yields CDR1 MDHEN and CDR2 SYDVKM. This CDR3 contains 14 residues. CDR3 in DNA: TGTGCCAGCAGTTTAGTGGGATTCCGAGATACGCAGTATTTT. Its translation is CASSLVGFRDTQYF.

The CDR3 is CASSAHLPQQFF. The CDR3 region has the DNA TGTGCCAGCAGCGCCCACCTACCGCAGCAGTTCTTC. The V gene is TRBV2, the J gene TRBJ2-1; D unresolved. The germline CDR1 and CDR2 sequences are SNHLY and FYNNEI. The CDR3 totals 12 residues. V was trimmed by 6 bases and J by 11 bases, leaving 14 bases between them.

With respect to this clone: Possible read error: a much larger clone is one base away. The chain recombines TRBV7-9 with TRBJ1-2, with a weak D call TRBD1 (6 bases). The CDR3 has 13 amino acids. Trimming took 6 bases from V and 1 from J, leaving 9 bases between them. Per germline, CDR1 SEHNR and CDR2 FQNEAQ (reference sequence). CDR3 residues: CASSLQGNYGYTF. CDR3 bases: TGTGCCAGCAGTTTACAGGGTAACTATGGCTACACCTTC.

This clone was found a few times. This chain links TRBV4-2 with TRBJ2-2; 10 positions match TRBD2. CDR1 is LGHNA and CDR2 is YNFKEQ in the germline V gene. J was trimmed by 4 bases and V by 3 bases; bases with no gene match: 5. This CDR3 has 16 residues. The CDR3 sequence is CASSHLAGDPTGELFF. The CDR3 DNA is TGTGCCAGCAGCCACCTAGCGGGAGACCCCACCGGGGAGCTGTTTTTT.

The CDR3 DNA reads TGTGCCAGCAGCGACCTTTTAAACACTGAAGCTTTCTTT. The encoded protein is CASSDLLNTEAFF. This chain connects TRBV27 to TRBJ1-1; D is ambiguous. The V gene lost 6 bases and the J gene lost 2 bases, with 10 bases spanning the gap. CDR3 length: 13 amino acids. Germline loops: CDR1 MNHEY, CDR2 SMNVEV (reference sequence).

The chain uses TRBV11-2 and TRBJ2-3; the D is unclear. The length of the CDR3 is 13 residues. V lost 4 bases, J lost 5 bases, and 10 bases lay in between. Germline CDR1 is SGHAT and CDR2 is FQNNGV. The CDR3 is CASSSPNLDTQYF. The DNA of the CDR3 is TGTGCCAGCAGCTCCCCGAACCTAGATACGCAGTATTTT.

The chain carries TRBV30 and TRBJ1-5; unclear D gene. The CDR3 covers 13 residues. Trimming took off 1 base at V and 7 bases at J, with 11 bases between the two ends. Germline CDR1 GTSNPN, CDR2 SVGIG (reference sequence). In DNA form, the CDR3 reads TGTGCCTGGAGTGGCACGCCCCAGCAGCCCCAGCATTTT. This sequence encodes CAWSGTPQQPQHF.

The chain recombines TRBV5-1 with TRBJ2-1; D gene unclear. The V end was cut by 2 bases, the J end by 2 bases, with 5 bases between. Germline V lookup: CDR1 SGHRS, CDR2 YFSETQ. This CDR3 contains 13 residues. In nucleotides, the CDR3 is TGCGCCAGCAGCTTAGAACCCTACAATGAGCAGTTCTTC. Amino acid sequence: CASSLEPYNEQFF.